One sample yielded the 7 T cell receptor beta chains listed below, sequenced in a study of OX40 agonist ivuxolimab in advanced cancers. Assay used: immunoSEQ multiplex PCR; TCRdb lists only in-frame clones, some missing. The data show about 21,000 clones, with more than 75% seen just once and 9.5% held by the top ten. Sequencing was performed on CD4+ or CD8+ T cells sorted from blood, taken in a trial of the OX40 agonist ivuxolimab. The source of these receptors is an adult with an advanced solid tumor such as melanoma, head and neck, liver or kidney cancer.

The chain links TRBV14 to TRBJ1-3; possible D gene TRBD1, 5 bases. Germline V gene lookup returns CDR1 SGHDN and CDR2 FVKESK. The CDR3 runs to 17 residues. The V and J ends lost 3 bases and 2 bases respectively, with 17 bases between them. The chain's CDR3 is CASSHSGGYVPGNTIYF. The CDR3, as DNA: TGTGCCAGCAGCCACTCGGGGGGTTATGTTCCTGGAAACACCATATATTTT. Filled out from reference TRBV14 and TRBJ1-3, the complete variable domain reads EAGVTQFPSHSVIEKGQTVTLRCDPISGHDNLYWYRRVMGKEIKFLLHFVKESKQDESGMPNNRFLAERTGGTYSTLKVQPAELEDSGVYFCASSHSGGYVPGNTIYFGEGSWLTVV.

The CDR3 DNA follows: TGTGCCTGGAGCGGATCGTACAATGAGCAGTTCTTC. Translation gives CAWSGSYNEQFF. This sequence joins TRBV30 and TRBJ2-1, with D hard to call. The CDR3 extends over 12 amino acids. Germline CDR1 reads GTSNPN; CDR2 reads SVGIG (reference sequence). The V and J ends lost 3 bases and 4 bases respectively, with 7 bases between them. Full variable domain (missing parts from reference TRBV30 and TRBJ2-1): SQTIHQWPATLVQPVGSPLSLECTVEGTSNPNLYWYRQAAGRGLQLLFYSVGIGQISSEVPQNLSASRPQDRQFILSSKKLLLSDSGFYLCAWSGSYNEQFFGPGTRLTVL.

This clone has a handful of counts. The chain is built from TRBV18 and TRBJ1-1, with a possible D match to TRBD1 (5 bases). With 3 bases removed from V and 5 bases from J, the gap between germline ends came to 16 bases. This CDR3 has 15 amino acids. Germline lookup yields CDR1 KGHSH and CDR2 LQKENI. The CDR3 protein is CASSPESGGRTEAFF. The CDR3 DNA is TGTGCCAGCTCACCGGAGTCCGGGGGTAGGACTGAAGCTTTCTTT.

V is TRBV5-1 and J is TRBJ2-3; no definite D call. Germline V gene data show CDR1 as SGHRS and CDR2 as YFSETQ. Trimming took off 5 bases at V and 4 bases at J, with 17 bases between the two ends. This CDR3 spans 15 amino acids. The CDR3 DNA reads TGCGCCAGCAGTTCCCAACCCATACTCCCAGATACGCAGTATTTT. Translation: CASSSQPILPDTQYF.

CDR3 nucleotides: TGTGCCAGCAGTGAAGGGCCAGGACAGGTGGGAACTGAAGCTTTCTTT. Encoded protein: CASSEGPGQVGTEAFF. The chain couples TRBV6-1 to TRBJ1-1; TRBD1 aligns across 7 bases. CDR3 size: 16 residues. CDR1 and CDR2 from the germline V gene are MNHNS and SASEGT. V dropped 1 base and J dropped 5; count of bases not matched to a gene: 10.

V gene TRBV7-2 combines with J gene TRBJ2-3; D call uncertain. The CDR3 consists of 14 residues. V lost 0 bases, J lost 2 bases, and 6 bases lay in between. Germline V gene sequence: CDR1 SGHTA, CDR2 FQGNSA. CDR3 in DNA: TGTGCCAGCAGCTTAGCGCTGGCCACAGATACGCAGTATTTT. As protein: CASSLALATDTQYF. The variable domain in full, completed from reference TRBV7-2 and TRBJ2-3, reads GAGVSQSPSNKVTEKGKDVELRCDPISGHTALYWYRQSLGQGLEFLIYFQGNSAPDKSGLPSDRFSAERTGGSVSTLTIQRTQQEDSAVYLCASSLALATDTQYFGPGTRLTVL.

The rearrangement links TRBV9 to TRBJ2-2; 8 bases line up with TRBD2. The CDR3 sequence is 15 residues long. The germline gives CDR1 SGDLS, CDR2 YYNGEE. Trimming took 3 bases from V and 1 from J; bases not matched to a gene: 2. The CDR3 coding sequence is TGTGCCAGCAGCGGGCTAGCGGGGAACACCGGGGAGCTGTTTTTT. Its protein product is CASSGLAGNTGELFF. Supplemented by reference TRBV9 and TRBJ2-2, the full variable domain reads DSGVTQTPKHLITATGQRVTLRCSPRSGDLSVYWYQQSLDQGLQFLIQYYNGEERAKGNILERFSAQQFPDLHSELNLSSLELGDSALYFCASSGLAGNTGELFFGEGSRLTVL.